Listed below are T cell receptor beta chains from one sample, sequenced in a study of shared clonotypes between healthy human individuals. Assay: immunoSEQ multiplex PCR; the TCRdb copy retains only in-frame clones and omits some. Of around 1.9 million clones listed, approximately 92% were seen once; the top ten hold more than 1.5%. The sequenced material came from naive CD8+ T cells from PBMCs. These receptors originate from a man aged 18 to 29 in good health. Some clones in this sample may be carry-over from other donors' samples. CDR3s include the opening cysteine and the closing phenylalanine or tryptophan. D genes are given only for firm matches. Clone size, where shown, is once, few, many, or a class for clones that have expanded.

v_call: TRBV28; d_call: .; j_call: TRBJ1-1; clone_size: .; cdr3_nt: TGTGCCAGCAGTTTATCTCCATATACTGAAGCTTTCTTT; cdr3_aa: CASSLSPYTEAFF
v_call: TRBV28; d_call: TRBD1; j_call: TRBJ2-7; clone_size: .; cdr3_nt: TGTGCCAGCAGTTTAGACAGGGGCTCCTACGAGCAGTACTTC; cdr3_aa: CASSLDRGSYEQYF
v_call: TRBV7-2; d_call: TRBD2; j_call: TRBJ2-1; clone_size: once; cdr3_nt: TGTGCCAGCAGCTTTTTAACGGGAGGTGACAATGAGCAGTTCTTC; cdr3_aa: CASSFLTGGDNEQFF
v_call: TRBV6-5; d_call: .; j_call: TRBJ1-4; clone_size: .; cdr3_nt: TGTGCCAGCAGTCCTGGATCCGGTGAAAAACTGTTTTTT; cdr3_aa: CASSPGSGEKLFF
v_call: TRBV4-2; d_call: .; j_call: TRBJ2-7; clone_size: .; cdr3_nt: TGTGCCAGCAGCACCGGCAGCTACGAGCAGTACTTC; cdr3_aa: CASSTGSYEQYF
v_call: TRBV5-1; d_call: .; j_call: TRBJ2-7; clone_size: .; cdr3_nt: TGCGCCAGCAGCTTCGGGGCAGGGGACGAGCAGTACTTC; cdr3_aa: CASSFGAGDEQYF
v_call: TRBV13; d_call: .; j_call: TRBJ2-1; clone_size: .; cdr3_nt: TGTGCCAGCAGCTTAGTGCCGGCCGTCTTGGATGAGCAGTTCTTC; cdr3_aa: CASSLVPAVLDEQFF
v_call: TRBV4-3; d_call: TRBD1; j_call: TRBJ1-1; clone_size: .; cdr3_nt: TGCGCCAGCAGCCTGGGGCAGGGGGCGCGGACTGAAGCTTTCTTT; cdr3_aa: CASSLGQGARTEAFF
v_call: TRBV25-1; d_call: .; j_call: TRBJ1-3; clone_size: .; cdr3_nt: TGTGCCAGCAGCCCCTGGGTAGGGGAGGAAAACACCATATATTTT; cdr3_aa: CASSPWVGEENTIYF
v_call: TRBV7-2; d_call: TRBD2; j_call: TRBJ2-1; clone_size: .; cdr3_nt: TGTGCCAGCAGCCGTATAGCGGGAGGGCCCTCTATCAATGAGCAGTTCTTC; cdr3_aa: CASSRIAGGPSINEQFF
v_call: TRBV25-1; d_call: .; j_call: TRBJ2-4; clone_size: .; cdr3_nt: TGTGCCAGCAGCTGGGGGGGCGAAAACATTCAGTACTTC; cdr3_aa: CASSWGGENIQYF
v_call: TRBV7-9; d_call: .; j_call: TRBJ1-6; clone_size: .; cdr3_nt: TGTGCCAGCAGCTCAGGACCATGGAATTCACCCCTCCACTTT; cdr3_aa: CASSSGPWNSPLHF
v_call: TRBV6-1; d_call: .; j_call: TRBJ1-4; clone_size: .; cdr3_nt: TGTGCCAGCAGCCCTTACCCGAATTCCAATGAAAAACTGTTTTTT; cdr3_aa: CASSPYPNSNEKLFF
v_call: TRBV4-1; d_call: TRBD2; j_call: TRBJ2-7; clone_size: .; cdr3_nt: TGCGCCAGTGGGAGGGACGGACCCTACGAGCAGTACTTC; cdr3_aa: CASGRDGPYEQYF
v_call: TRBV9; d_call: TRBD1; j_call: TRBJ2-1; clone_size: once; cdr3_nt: TGTGCCAGCAGCCCCTGGGACAGGGACAATGAGCAGTTCTTC; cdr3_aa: CASSPWDRDNEQFF
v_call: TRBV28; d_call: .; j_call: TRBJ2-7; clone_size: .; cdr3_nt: TGTGCCAGCAGTTACGGGACGGCCTCCTACGAGCAGTACTTC; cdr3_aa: CASSYGTASYEQYF
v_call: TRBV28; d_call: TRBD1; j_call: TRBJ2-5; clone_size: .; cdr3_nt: TGTGCCAGCAGTTACAGGGGGCGGCGGGAGACCCAGTACTTC; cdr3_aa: CASSYRGRRETQYF
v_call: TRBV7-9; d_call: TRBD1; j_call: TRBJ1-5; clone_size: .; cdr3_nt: TGTGCCAGCAGCTTAGCGACAGGGGAGGATCAGCCCCAGCATTTT; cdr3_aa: CASSLATGEDQPQHF
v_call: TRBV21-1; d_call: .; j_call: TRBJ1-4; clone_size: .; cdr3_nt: TGTGCCAGCCCACACCACCGGGACACGTTAAATGAAAAACTGTTTTTT; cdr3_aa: CASPHHRDTLNEKLFF
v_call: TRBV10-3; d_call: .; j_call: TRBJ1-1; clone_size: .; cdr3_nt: TGTGCCACCCAAAAAGGAGGAACTGAAGCTTTCTTT; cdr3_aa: CATQKGGTEAFF
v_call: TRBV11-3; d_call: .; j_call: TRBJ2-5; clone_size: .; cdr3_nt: TGTGCCAGCAGTCCAGGGAGCAGGAGACAAGAGACCCAGTACTTC; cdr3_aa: CASSPGSRRQETQYF
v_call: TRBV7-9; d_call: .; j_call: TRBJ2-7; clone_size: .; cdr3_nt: TGTGCCAGCAGCTCTCACCGGGACGAGCAGTACTTC; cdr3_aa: CASSSHRDEQYF
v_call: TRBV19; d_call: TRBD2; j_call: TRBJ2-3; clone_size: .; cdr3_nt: TGTGCCAGTAGTCAAGGACTAGCGGGAGTGGGAGATACGCAGTATTTT; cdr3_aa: CASSQGLAGVGDTQYF
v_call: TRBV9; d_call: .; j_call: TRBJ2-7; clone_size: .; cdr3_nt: TGTGCCAGCAGCGTAGCTTTTGGGGATTACGAGCAGTACTTC; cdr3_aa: CASSVAFGDYEQYF
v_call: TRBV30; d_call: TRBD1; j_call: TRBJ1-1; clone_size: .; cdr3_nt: TGTGCCTGGGAAGCAGGGGGCCGCACTGAAGCTTTCTTT; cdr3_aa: CAWEAGGRTEAFF
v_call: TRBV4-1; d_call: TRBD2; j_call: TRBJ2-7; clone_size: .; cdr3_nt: TGCGCCAGCAGCCCCGGGGAGGGCTACTCCTACGAGCAGTACTTC; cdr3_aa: CASSPGEGYSYEQYF
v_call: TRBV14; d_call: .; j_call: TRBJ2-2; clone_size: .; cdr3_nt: TGTGCCAGCAGCCAGCGATGGGAGAGGACCGGGGAGCTGTTTTTT; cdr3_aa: CASSQRWERTGELFF
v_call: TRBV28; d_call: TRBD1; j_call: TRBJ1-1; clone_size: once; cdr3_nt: TGTGCCAGCAGTCCCCTGGGACAGGCATACGGGTGGACTGAAGCTTTCTTT; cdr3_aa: CASSPLGQAYGWTEAFF
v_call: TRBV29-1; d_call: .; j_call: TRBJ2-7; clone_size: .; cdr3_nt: TGCAGCGTTAGGGTTGCATACGAGCAGTACTTC; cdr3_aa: CSVRVAYEQYF
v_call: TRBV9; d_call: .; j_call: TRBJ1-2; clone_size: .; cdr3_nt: TGTGCCAGCAGCGTAGGGGCAGAGAGTAACTATGGCTACACCTTC; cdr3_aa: CASSVGAESNYGYTF